These 4 T cell receptor beta chains share one sample of origin, sequenced in a study of neurological immune-mediated disorders. Time point: longitudinal time-point 3. MiXCR, run by TCRdb on the 5' RACE reads, gives a single entry per CDR3 protein. The data show approximately 84,000 distinct CDR3 sequences, about 4.5% seen once. Sequenced sample: PBMCs. The receptor set was obtained from an older woman with multiple sclerosis.

This clonotype appeared many times. V is TRBV28 and J is TRBJ2-3; TRBD1 aligns across 10 bases. Germline CDR1 and CDR2: MDHEN and SYDVKM. CDR3 size: 17 residues. V trimming: 7 bases; J trimming: 3 bases; junction bases outside the gene matches: 13. CDR3 region: CASTQTGGLGGTDTQYF. The CDR3 DNA follows: TGTGCCAGCACCCAGACAGGGGGCTTGGGGGGTACAGATACGCAGTATTTT. The full variable domain, with the rest looked up from reference TRBV28 and TRBJ2-3, is DVKVTQSSRYLVKRTGEKVFLECVQDMDHENMFWYRQDPGLGLRLIYFSYDVKMKEKGDIPEGYSVSREKKERFSLILESASTNQTSMYLCASTQTGGLGGTDTQYFGPGTRLTVL.

The chain links TRBV30 to TRBJ1-4; D is unresolved. CDR3 length: 15 amino acids. Deletions cut 2 bases from V and 0 bases from J, with 10 bases between. The germline CDR1 and CDR2 sequences are GTSNPN and SVGIG (reference sequence). The CDR3, as DNA: TGTGCCTGGAGTACCCTATGGGCAACTAATGAAAAACTGTTTTTT. As protein: CAWSTLWATNEKLFF.

Many counts were recorded for this clonotype. The chain employs TRBV7-2 and TRBJ2-4, with 7 bases matching TRBD2. This CDR3 has 14 residues. From germline, CDR1 is SGHTA and CDR2 FQGNSA. V lost 6 bases, J lost 3 bases, and 5 bases stayed unmatched. CDR3 region: CASRERGLKNIQYF. CDR3 in DNA: TGTGCCAGCAGGGAGCGGGGCCTCAAAAACATTCAGTACTTC.

This clonotype was seen many times. The chain links TRBV12-3 or TRBV12-4 to TRBJ1-1; D might be TRBD1 (6 bases). V was pared by 3 bases and J by 6 bases, with 14 bases between. The CDR3 is made up of 14 amino acids. CDR3 region: CASSFRSNRAEAFF. DNA of the CDR3: TGTGCCAGCAGTTTTCGGTCCAACAGGGCTGAAGCTTTCTTT.